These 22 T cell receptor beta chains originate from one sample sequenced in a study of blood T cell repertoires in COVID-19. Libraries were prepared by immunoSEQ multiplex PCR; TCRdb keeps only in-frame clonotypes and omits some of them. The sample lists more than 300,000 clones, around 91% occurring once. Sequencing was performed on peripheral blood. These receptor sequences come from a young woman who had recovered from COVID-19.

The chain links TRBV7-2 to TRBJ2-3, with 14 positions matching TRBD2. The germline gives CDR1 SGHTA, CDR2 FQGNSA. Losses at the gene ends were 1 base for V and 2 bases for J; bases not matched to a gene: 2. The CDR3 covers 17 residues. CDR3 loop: CASSLEGLAGATDTQYF. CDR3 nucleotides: TGTGCCAGCAGCTTAGAGGGACTAGCGGGAGCCACAGATACGCAGTATTTT.

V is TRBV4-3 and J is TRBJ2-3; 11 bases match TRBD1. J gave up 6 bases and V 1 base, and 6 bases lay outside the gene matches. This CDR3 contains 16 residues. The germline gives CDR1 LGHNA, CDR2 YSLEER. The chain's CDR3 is CASSQGTGGVSDTQYF. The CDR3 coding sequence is TGCGCCAGCAGCCAAGGGACAGGGGGCGTTTCGGATACGCAGTATTTT.

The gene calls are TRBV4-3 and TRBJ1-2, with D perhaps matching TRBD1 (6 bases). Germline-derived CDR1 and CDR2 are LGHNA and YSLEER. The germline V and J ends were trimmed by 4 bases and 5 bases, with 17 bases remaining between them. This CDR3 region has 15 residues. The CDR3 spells CASSPNQGSRYGYTF. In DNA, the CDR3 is TGCGCCAGCAGCCCTAACCAGGGGTCGAGATATGGCTACACCTTC.

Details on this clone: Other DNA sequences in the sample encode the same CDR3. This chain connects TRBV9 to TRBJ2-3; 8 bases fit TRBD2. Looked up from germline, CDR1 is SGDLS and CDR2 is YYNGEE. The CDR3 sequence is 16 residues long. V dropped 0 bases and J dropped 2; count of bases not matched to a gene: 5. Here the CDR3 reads CASSVGTSGYTDTQYF. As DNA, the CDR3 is TGTGCCAGCAGCGTAGGTACTAGCGGATACACAGATACGCAGTATTTT.

CDR3 in amino acids: CASSGARSTGLLYGYTF. Written as DNA, the CDR3 is TGTGCCAGCAGCGGAGCCCGGTCCACAGGCCTGCTCTATGGCTACACCTTC. V and J are TRBV5-8 and TRBJ1-2, with D possibly TRBD1 on 5 matching bases. V lost 4 bases and J lost 4, with 23 bases in between. The CDR3 totals 17 residues. Germline V CDR1 and CDR2: SGHTS, YDEGEE.

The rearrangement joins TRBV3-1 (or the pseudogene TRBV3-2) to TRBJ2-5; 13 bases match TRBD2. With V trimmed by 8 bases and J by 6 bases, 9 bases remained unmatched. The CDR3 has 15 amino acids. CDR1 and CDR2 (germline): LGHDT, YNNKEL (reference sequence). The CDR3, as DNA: TGTGCCAGCCATACTAGCGGGAGGGATCTTAAGACCCAGTACTTC. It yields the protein CASHTSGRDLKTQYF.

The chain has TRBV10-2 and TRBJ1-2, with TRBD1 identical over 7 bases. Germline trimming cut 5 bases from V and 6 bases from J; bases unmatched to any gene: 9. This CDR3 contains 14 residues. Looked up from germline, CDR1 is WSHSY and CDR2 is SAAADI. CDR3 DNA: TGCGCCAGCAGTTGGTCCCAGGGGGTAAATGGCTACACCTTC. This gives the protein CASSWSQGVNGYTF.

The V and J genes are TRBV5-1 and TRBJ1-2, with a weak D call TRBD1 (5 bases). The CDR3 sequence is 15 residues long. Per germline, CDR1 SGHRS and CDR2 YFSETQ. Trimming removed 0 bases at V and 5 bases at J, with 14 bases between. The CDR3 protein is CASSLDSEGLYGYTF. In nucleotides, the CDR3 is TGCGCCAGCAGCTTGGATTCGGAGGGGCTATATGGCTACACCTTC. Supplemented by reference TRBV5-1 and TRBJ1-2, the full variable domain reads KAGVTQTPRYLIKTRGQQVTLSCSPISGHRSVSWYQQTPGQGLQFLFEYFSETQRNKGNFPGRFSGRQFSNSRSEMNVSTLELGDSALYLCASSLDSEGLYGYTFGSGTRLTVV.

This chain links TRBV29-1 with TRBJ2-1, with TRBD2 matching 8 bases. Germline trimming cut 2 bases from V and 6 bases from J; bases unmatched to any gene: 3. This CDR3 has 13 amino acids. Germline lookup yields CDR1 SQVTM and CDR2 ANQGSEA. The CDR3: CSVELAGGNEQFF. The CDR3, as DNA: TGCAGCGTTGAATTGGCGGGAGGCAATGAGCAGTTCTTC.

The CDR3 spells CASSSRGLVHGYTF. In DNA form, the CDR3 reads TGTGCCAGCAGTTCCAGGGGTTTGGTTCATGGCTACACCTTC. J is TRBJ1-2 and V is TRBV6-2 or TRBV6-3; D may be TRBD1 (6 bases). Germline-derived CDR1 and CDR2 are MNHEY and SVGEGT. Trimming shortened V by 4 bases and J by 6 bases, and 15 bases separated the two germline ends. This CDR3 spans 14 amino acids.

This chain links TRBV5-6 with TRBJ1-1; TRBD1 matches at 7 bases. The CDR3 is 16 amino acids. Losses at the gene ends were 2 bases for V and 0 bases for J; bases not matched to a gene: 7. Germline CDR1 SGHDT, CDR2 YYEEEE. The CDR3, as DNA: TGTGCCAGCAGCTTAATACCGGGACAGATGAACACTGAAGCTTTCTTT. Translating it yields CASSLIPGQMNTEAFF.

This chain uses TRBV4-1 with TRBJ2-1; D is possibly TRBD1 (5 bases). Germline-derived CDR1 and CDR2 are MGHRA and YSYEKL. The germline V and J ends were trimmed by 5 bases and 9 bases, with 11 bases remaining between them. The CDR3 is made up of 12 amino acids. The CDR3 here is CASSSLGVEQFF. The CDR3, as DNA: TGCGCCAGCAGCTCCTTAGGGGTTGAGCAGTTCTTC.

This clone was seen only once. The CDR3 loop reads CASSSCDRVVCKEKLFF. The CDR3 DNA reads TGTGCCAGCAGCTCTTGTGACAGGGTGGTATGTAAGGAAAAACTGTTTTTT. The chain employs TRBV5-7 and TRBJ1-4; 7 positions agree with TRBD1. TRBV5-7 is an ORF, and what it does is uncertain. The CDR3 is 17 residues long. V was clipped by 3 bases and J by 8 bases; unmatched bases: 16.

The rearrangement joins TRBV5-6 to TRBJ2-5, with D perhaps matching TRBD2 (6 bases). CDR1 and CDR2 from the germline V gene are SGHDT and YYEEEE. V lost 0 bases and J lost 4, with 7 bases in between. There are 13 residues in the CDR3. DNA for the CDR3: TGTGCCAGCAGCTTGGGCGGGATAGAGACCCAGTACTTC. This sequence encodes CASSLGGIETQYF.

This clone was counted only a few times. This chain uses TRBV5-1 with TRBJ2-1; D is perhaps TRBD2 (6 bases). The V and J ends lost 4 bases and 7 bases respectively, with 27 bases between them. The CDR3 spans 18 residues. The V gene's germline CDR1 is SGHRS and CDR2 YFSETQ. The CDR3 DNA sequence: TGCGCCAGCAGCCTCATCCCTCACCGGACCGGGAGCTCGAATGAGCAGTTCTTC. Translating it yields CASSLIPHRTGSSNEQFF.

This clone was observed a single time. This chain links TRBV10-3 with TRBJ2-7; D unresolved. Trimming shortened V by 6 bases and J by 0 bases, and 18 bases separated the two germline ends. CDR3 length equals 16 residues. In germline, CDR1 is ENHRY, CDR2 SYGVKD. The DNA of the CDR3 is TGTGCCATCAGCGAGGATGGTCCCCCGAGCTCCTACGAGCAGTACGTC. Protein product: CAISEDGPPSSYEQYV.

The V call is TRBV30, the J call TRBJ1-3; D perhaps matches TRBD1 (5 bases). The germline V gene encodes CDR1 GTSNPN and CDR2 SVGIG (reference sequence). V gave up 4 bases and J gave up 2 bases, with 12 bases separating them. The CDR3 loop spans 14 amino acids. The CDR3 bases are TGTGCCTGGACCCCTGGGGCCACTGGAAACACCATATATTTT. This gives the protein CAWTPGATGNTIYF. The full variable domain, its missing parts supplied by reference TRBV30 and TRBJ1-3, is SQTIHQWPATLVQPVGSPLSLECTVEGTSNPNLYWYRQAAGRGLQLLFYSVGIGQISSEVPQNLSASRPQDRQFILSSKKLLLSDSGFYLCAWTPGATGNTIYFGEGSWLTVV.

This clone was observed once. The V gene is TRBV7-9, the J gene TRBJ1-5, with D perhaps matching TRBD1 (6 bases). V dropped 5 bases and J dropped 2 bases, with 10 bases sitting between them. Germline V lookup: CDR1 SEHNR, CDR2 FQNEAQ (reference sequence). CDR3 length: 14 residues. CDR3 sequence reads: CASSDGQRNQPQHF. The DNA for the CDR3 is TGTGCCAGCAGCGATGGACAGCGCAATCAGCCCCAGCATTTT.

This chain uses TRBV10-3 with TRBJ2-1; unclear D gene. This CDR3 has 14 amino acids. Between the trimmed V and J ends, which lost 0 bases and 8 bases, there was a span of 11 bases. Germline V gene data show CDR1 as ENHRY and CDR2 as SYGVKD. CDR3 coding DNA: TGTGCCATCAGTGAGTCGACTCATAAGTATGAGCAGTTCTTC. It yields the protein CAISESTHKYEQFF.

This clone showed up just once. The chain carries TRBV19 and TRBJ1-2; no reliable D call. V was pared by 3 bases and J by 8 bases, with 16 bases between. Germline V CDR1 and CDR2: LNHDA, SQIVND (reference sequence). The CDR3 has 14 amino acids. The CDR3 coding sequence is TGTGCCAGTAGTATGGGCAGGTCGCCCCGGGGCTACACCTTC. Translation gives CASSMGRSPRGYTF.

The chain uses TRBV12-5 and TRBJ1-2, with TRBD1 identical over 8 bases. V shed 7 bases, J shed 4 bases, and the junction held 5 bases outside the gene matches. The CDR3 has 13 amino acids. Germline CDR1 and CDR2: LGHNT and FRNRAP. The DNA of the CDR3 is TGTGCTAGTGCCATGGGGACAGGCTATGGCTACACCTTC. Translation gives CASAMGTGYGYTF.

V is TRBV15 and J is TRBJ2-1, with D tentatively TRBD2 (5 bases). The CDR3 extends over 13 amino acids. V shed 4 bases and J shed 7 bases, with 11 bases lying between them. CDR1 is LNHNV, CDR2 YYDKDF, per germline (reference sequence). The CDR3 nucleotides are TGTGCCACCAGCACCAGATTAGCGAATGAGCAGTTCTTC. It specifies CATSTRLANEQFF.